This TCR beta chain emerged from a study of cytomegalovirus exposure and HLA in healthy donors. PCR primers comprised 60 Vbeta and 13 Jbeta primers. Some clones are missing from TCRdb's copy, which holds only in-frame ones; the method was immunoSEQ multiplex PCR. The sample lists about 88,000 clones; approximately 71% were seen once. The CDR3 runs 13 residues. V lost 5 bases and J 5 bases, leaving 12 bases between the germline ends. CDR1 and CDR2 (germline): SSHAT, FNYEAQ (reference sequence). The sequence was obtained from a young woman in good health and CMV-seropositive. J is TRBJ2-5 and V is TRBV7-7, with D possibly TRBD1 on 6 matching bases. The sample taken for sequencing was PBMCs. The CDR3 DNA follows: TGTGCCAGCAGCCCTGGGGGCGGTGAGACCCAGTACTTC. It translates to CASSPGGGETQYF.